This entry lists 13 T cell receptor beta chains sequenced from one sample in a study of immune characterization of retroperitoneal liposarcoma. TCRdb re-analysed the PCR reads in MiXCR, keeping a single row per CDR3 protein. The table shows several thousand distinct CDR3 sequences, with 30% occurring only once. The sample comprised blood. The receptors come from a male donor with retroperitoneal liposarcoma.

There are a few counts of this clonotype. J is TRBJ1-5 and V is TRBV12-3 or TRBV12-4; no firm D call. The CDR3 is 12 residues long. Trimming pared 5 bases from V and 4 bases from J, leaving 6 bases between. The CDR3 DNA sequence: TGTGCCAGCAGTCCCATTAATCAGCCCCAGCATTTT. This codes for CASSPINQPQHF.

This clonotype was counted ten times or more. The V gene is TRBV7-6, the J gene TRBJ2-1; the match to TRBD2 covers 8 bases. The assigned J gene may be wrong: the sequence end matches TRBJ2-7 better. This CDR3 contains 13 residues. The germline CDR1 and CDR2 sequences are SGHVS and FNYEAQ. Here the CDR3 reads CASSPGGVDEQYF. DNA of the CDR3: TGTGCCAGCAGCCCGGGGGGGGTTGACGAGCAGTACTTC.

This clonotype came up a few times. The rearrangement joins TRBV7-2 to TRBJ1-6; no clear D. The V gene lost 5 bases and the J gene lost 14 bases, with 10 bases spanning the gap. The V gene's germline CDR1 is SGHTA and CDR2 FQGNSA. CDR3 length: 11 residues. This CDR3 is CASSPESTLHF. The CDR3 nucleotides read TGTGCCAGCAGCCCCGAATCAACCCTCCACTTT.

The rearrangement uses TRBV12-3 or TRBV12-4 and TRBJ1-6, with 8 bases aligning to TRBD1. Losses at the gene ends were 8 bases for V and 8 bases for J; bases not matched to a gene: 8. CDR3 length: 14 amino acids. The chain's CDR3 is CASHRGQGYSPLHF. The CDR3 DNA follows: TGTGCCAGCCATCGAGGACAGGGATATTCACCCCTCCACTTT.

This clonotype has only a few counts. The gene calls are TRBV6-1 and TRBJ2-1, with TRBD2 identical over 8 bases. V lost 7 bases, J lost 4 bases, and 6 bases stayed unmatched. CDR3 length: 14 residues. Germline V CDR1 and CDR2: MNHNS, SASEGT. The CDR3 reads CASISGALYNEQFF. CDR3 bases: TGTGCCAGCATTAGCGGGGCTCTATACAATGAGCAGTTCTTC.

The rearrangement links TRBV6-1 to TRBJ2-1; D is unresolved. This CDR3 region has 13 residues. The germline CDR1 and CDR2 sequences are MNHNS and SASEGT. The V and J ends lost 6 bases and 13 bases respectively, with 19 bases between them. CDR3 sequence (DNA): TGTGCCAGCAGGTTGACACTCCAAGAGACCCAGTTCTTC. Protein: CASRLTLQETQFF.

This chain uses TRBV6-2 or TRBV6-3 with TRBJ1-2; tentative D call: TRBD1 (6 bases). Looked up from germline, CDR1 is MNHEY and CDR2 is SVGEGT. The V gene lost 6 bases and the J gene lost 0 bases, with 20 bases spanning the gap. This CDR3 is built from 17 residues. DNA of the CDR3: TGTGCCAGCAGGCGCTCGGGTAGGGGGGTTGCTAACTATGGCTACACCTTC. Translation gives CASRRSGRGVANYGYTF.

In its sample, this clonotype ranks as large. V gene TRBV10-1 combines with J gene TRBJ2-1; TRBD1 aligns across 7 bases. CDR1 and CDR2 (germline): WNHNN, SYGVQD (reference sequence). Unmatched junction bases numbered 2, after V lost 0 bases and J lost 9 bases. This CDR3 has 13 residues. DNA of the CDR3: TGCGCCAGCAGTGAGTCCAAGGGGGCTGAGCAGTTCTTC. Protein sequence: CASSESKGAEQFF.

This clonotype was observed at least ten times. The V call is TRBV7-2, the J call TRBJ2-1; TRBD2 agrees at 10 bases. In germline, CDR1 is SGHTA, CDR2 FQGNSA. Trimming at V came to 1 base and at J to 7 bases, leaving 10 bases not matched to a gene. The CDR3 consists of 17 residues. For the CDR3, the DNA is TGTGCCAGCAGCTTAGTCCCCCTAGCGGGGGTCAAAAATGAGCAGTTCTTC. Translation gives CASSLVPLAGVKNEQFF.

This clonotype has just a few counts. This chain joins TRBV10-3 and TRBJ2-2, with 8 bases matching TRBD2. Germline assignment: CDR1 ENHRY and CDR2 SYGVKD. The CDR3 is 14 residues long. The ends lost 11 bases at V and 1 base at J; junction bases unmatched: 6. CDR3 sequence (DNA): TGTGCCGGGGCTAGCGGGTGGAACACCGGGGAGCTGTTTTTT. Translated, it gives CAGASGWNTGELFF.

This clonotype was detected a few times. V is TRBV6-1 and J is TRBJ2-7; TRBD1 agrees at 10 bases. The ends lost 5 bases at V and 3 bases at J; junction bases unmatched: 7. CDR1 is MNHNS and CDR2 is SASEGT in the germline V gene. The CDR3 is 15 amino acids. DNA of the CDR3: TGTGCCAGCAGTCCTTCCGGGACAGGGGTCTACGAGCAGTACTTC. The encoded protein is CASSPSGTGVYEQYF.

The table lists this clonotype with a few counts. The V call is TRBV6-1, the J call TRBJ2-5, with unresolved D. There are 14 residues in the CDR3. CDR1 and CDR2 (germline): MNHNS, SASEGT. Between the trimmed V and J ends, which lost 0 bases and 7 bases, there was a span of 12 bases. CDR3 loop: CASSEARRFGTQYF. The CDR3 bases are TGTGCCAGCAGTGAAGCGCGGCGTTTCGGGACCCAGTACTTC.

The chain combines TRBV12-3 or TRBV12-4 with TRBJ1-1; no clear D gene. The V gene lost 1 base and the J gene lost 1 base, with 10 bases spanning the gap. CDR3 size: 15 residues. The CDR3 here is CASSLDGNPNTEAFF. Written as DNA, the CDR3 is TGTGCCAGCAGTTTAGATGGAAACCCGAACACTGAAGCTTTCTTT.